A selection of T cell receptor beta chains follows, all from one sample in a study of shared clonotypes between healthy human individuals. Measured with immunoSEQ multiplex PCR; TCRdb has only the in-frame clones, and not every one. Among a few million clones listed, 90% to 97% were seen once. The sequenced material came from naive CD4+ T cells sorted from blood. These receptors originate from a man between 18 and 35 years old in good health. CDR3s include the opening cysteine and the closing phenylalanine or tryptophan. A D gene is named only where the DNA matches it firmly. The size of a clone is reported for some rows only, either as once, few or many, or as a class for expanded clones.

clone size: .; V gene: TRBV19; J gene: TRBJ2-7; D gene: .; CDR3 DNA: TGTGCCAGTAGTATTATGAGGGGCTCCTACGAGCAGTACTTC; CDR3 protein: CASSIMRGSYEQYF
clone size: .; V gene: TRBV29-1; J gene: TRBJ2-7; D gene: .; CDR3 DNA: TGCAGCGCCGGCGGGGCGGGGACGGGGGACCTCTACGAGCAGTACTTC; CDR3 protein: CSAGGAGTGDLYEQYF
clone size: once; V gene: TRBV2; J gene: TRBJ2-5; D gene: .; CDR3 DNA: TGTGCCAGCAGTGATGAGGGGCAGGAGACCCAGTACTTC; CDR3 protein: CASSDEGQETQYF
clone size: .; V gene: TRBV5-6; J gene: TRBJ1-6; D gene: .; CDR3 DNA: TGTGCCAGCAGCTTCCCGGACTCTTCCGGCGCCCTCCACTTT; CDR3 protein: CASSFPDSSGALHF
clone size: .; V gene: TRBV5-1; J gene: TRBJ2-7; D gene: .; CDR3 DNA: TGCGCCAGCAGCGAAGGACGGAGCTCCTACGAGCAGTACTTC; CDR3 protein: CASSEGRSSYEQYF
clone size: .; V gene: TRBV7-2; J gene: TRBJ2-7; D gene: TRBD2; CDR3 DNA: TGTGCCAGCAGCCGAGGGAGGGGAACCTACGAGCAGTACTTC; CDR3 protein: CASSRGRGTYEQYF
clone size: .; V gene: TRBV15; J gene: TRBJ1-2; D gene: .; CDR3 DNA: TGTGCCACCAGGCTTAGCCCTAACTATGGCTACACCTTC; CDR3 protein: CATRLSPNYGYTF
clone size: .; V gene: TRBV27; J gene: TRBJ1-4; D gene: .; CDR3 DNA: TGTGCCAGCAGTTTCGCAACTAATGAAAAACTGTTTTTT; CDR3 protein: CASSFATNEKLFF
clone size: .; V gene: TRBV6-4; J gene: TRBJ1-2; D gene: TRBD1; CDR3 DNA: TGTGCCAGCAGTGACGACGGGACAGGCTTGAACTATGGCTACACCTTC; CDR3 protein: CASSDDGTGLNYGYTF
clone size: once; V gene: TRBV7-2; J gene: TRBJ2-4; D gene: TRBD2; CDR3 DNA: TGTGCCAGCAGCAGCTCTAGCGGAGAGGGCCAAAACATTCAGTACTTC; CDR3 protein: CASSSSSGEGQNIQYF
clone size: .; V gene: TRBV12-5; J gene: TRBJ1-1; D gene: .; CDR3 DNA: TGTGCTAGTGGCCCTGGACCACTCTCTACTGAAGCTTTCTTT; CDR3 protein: CASGPGPLSTEAFF
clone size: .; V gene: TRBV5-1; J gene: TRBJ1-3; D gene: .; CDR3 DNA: TGCGCCAGCAGCTTGGGACCAGACCTCTCTGGAAACACCATATATTTT; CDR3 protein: CASSLGPDLSGNTIYF
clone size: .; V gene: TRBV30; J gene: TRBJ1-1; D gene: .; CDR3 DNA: TGTGCCTGGAGAGCCCTGCAGGCCCAGAGGGTTGAAGCTTTCTTT; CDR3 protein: CAWRALQAQRVEAFF
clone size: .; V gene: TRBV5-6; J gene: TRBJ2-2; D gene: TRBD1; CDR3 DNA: TGTGCCAGCAGCTACGGGACAGGGTTCAACACCGGGGAGCTGTTTTTT; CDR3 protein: CASSYGTGFNTGELFF
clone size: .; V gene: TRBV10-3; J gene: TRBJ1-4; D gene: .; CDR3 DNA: TGTGCCATCAGTGAGAGCGCAACTAATGAAAAACTGTTTTTT; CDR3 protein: CAISESATNEKLFF
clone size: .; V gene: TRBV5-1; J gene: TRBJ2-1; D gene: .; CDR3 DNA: TGCGCCAGCAGCTCGGGTCCAGGACAGTCGAGTCGGGGAGAGCAGTTCTTC; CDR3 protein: CASSSGPGQSSRGEQFF
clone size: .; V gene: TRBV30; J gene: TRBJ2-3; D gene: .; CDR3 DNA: TGTGCCTGGAGTCTGTCAGGGAGGACAGATACGCAGTATTTT; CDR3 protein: CAWSLSGRTDTQYF
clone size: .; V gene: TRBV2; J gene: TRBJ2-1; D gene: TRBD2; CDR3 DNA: TGTGCCAGCAGTGCGGGCGGGGGGGCCTACAATGAGCAGTTCTTC; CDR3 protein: CASSAGGGAYNEQFF
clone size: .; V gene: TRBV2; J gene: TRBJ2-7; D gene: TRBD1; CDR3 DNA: TGTGCCAGCAGTAGATCCGGGACAGGGGGCCTCGAGCAGTACTTC; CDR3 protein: CASSRSGTGGLEQYF
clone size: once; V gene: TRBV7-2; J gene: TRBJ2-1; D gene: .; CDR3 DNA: TGTGCCAGCAGTCTTCGACGTGGTGGCGATGAGCAGTTCTTC; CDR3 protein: CASSLRRGGDEQFF
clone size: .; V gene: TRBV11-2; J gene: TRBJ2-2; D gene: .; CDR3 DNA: TGTGCCAGCAGCATCCTAGGCGGCACCGGGGAGCTGTTTTTT; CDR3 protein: CASSILGGTGELFF
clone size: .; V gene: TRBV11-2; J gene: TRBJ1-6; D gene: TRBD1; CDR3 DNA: TGTGCCAGCAGCATCGGGACAGGGAAACGGGATTCACCCCTCCACTTT; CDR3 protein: CASSIGTGKRDSPLHF
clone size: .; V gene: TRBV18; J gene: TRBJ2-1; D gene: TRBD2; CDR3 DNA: TGTGCCAGCTCACCCCCGGGACTAGCGGGCAGCAATGAGCAGTTCTTC; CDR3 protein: CASSPPGLAGSNEQFF
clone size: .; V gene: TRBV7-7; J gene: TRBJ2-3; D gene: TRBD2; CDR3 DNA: TGTGCTAGCAGCCCCATCTCCGGGACTAGCGGGAGCGCAGATACGCAGTATTTT; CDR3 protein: CASSPISGTSGSADTQYF
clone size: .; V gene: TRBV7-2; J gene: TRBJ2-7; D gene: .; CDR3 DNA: TGTGCCAGCAGCTTACCAGGGTTGATAGTGTACTTC; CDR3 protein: CASSLPGLIVYF
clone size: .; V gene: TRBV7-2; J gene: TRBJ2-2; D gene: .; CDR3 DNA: TGTGCCAGCAGCATCTCGACGGCTTACACCGGGGAGCTGTTTTTT; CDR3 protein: CASSISTAYTGELFF
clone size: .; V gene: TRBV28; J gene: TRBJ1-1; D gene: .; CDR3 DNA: TGTGCCAGCAGCCGAAACACTGAAGCTTTCTTT; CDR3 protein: CASSRNTEAFF
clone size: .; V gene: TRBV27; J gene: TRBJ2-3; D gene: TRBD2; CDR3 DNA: TGTGCCAGCAGTTTACTAGCGGGCAGAGCAGATACGCAGTATTTT; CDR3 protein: CASSLLAGRADTQYF
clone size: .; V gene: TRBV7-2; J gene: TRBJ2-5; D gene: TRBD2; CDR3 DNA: TGTGCCAGCAGCCGTAGCGGGATTGGAGAGACCCAGTACTTC; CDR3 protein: CASSRSGIGETQYF
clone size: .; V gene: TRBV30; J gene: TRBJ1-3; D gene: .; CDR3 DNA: TGTGCCTGGGCATTAAGGGACACCATATATTTT; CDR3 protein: CAWALRDTIYF
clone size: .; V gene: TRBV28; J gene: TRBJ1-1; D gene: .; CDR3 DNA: TGTGCCAGCAGCCTTTTCGAGGGGGGGAACACTGAAGCTTTCTTT; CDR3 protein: CASSLFEGGNTEAFF
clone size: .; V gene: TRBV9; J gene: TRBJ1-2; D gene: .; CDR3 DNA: TGTGCCAGCAGCGCCCCCCCAAACTATGGCTACACCTTC; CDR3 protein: CASSAPPNYGYTF
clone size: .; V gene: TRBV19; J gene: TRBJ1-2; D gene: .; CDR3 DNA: TGTGCCATCTTAGACAGGAACTATGGCTACACCTTC; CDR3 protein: CAILDRNYGYTF
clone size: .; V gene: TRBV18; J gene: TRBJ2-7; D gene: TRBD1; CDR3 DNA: TGTGCCAGCTCGACAGGGAACTCCTACGAGCAGTACTTC; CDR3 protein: CASSTGNSYEQYF
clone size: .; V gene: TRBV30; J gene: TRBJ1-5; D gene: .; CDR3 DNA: TGTGCCTGGAGTGTGAAGGGGAATCAGCCCCAGCATTTT; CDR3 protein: CAWSVKGNQPQHF
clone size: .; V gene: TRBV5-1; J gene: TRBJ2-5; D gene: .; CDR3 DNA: TGCGCCAGCAGCCCTGGGGATATCCAAGAGACCCAGTACTTC; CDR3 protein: CASSPGDIQETQYF
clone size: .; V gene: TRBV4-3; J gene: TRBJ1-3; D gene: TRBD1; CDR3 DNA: TGCGCCAGCAGCCGCAACAGGGGCTTTGGAAACACCATATATTTT; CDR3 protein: CASSRNRGFGNTIYF
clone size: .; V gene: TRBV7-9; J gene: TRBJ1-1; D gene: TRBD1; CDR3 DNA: TGTGCCAGCAGACAACAGGGGGCGAACACTGAAGCTTTCTTT; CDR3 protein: CASRQQGANTEAFF
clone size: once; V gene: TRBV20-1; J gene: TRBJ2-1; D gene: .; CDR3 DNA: TGCAGTGCTAGGAGCGCCGGTGAGCAGTTCTTC; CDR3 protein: CSARSAGEQFF